This T cell receptor (beta chain) was retrieved from a study of cytomegalovirus exposure and HLA in healthy donors. Primers for the PCR totalled 60 Vbeta and 13 Jbeta. The repertoire was sequenced with immunoSEQ multiplex PCR; TCRdb's copy has only in-frame clones and lacks some. The repertoire includes almost 80,000 clones, under 70% of them detected once, and around 7% sits in the top ten. Worth noting for this clone: Antigen: not known.

Findings and limits, study-wide: A later look showed TCR association rates differing by HLA locus, highest for DRB1 and lowest for HLA-C. According to a later analysis, donors in an Asian-associated ancestry cluster reportedly had fewer N-insertions than the approximately 720-donor mean.

The CDR3 runs to 14 residues. V lost 1 base and J lost 5, with 11 bases in between. Germline lookup yields CDR1 MGHRA and CDR2 YSYEKL. The clonotype comes from a woman aged 45-59 years in good health and CMV-seropositive. The source material was PBMCs. The chain couples TRBV4-1 to TRBJ1-1, with D perhaps TRBD1 (5 bases). The CDR3 bases are TGCGCCAGCAGCCAAGGCCTCGACAGTACTGAAGCTTTCTTT. Translating gives CASSQGLDSTEAFF.